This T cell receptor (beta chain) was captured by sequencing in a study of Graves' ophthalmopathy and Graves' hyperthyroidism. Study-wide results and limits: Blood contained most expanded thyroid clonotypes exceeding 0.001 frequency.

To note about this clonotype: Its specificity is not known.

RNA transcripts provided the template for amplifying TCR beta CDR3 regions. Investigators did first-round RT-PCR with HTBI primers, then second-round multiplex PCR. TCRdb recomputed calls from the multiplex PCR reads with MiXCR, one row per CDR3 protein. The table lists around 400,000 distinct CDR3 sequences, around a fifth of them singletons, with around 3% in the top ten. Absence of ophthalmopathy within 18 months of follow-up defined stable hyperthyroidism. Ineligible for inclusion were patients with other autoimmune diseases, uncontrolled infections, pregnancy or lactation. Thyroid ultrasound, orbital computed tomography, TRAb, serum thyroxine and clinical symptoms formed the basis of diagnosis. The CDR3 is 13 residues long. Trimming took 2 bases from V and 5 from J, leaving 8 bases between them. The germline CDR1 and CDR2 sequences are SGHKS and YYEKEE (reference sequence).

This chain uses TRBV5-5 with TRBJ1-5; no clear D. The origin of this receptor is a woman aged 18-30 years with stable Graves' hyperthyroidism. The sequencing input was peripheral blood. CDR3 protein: CASSFLPDQPQHF. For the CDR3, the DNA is TGTGCCAGCAGCTTCCTCCCAGATCAGCCCCAGCATTTT.